This T cell receptor (beta chain) was documented in a study of identical twins. Overall study findings and caveats: A lower insertion count was a feature of abundant cord blood beta clonotypes, with no such feature in memory repertoires. The models systematically underestimated how much out-of-frame TCR alpha was shared in monozygotic twins. Findings came from cross-sectional statistics, without long-term follow-up of donors.

The sample holds many counts of this clonotype. The antigen is unknown. MiXCR was run by TCRdb on the 5' RACE reads, yielding one entry per CDR3 protein. Of 500,000 to 650,000 distinct CDR3 sequences listed, 20% to 25% were seen once; the top ten hold approximately 0.48%. These same records also appear under a second study, on yellow fever vaccine responses in identical twins.

Sequences were obtained from CD4+ T cells sorted from blood. The clonotype originates from a woman between 18 and 29 years old in good health.

CDR3 coding DNA: TGTGCCAGCAGCCTACCTGGACCTCGGACAGAGACCCAGTACTTC. It encodes CASSLPGPRTETQYF. V and J are TRBV7-9 and TRBJ2-5; D gene uncertain. The CDR3 length is 15 residues. The V end lost 5 bases, the J end lost 4 bases, and 17 bases lay between the germline ends. Germline V lookup: CDR1 SEHNR, CDR2 FQNEAQ (reference sequence).